A selection of T cell receptor beta chains follows, all from one sample in a study of blood T cell repertoires in COVID-19. Produced via immunoSEQ multiplex PCR; TCRdb's table is partial and in-frame only. The profile shows under 200,000 clones, around 87% of them singletons. Sequenced material: peripheral blood. Receptor source: a middle-aged man with active or convalescent COVID-19. The CDR3 runs from the conserved cysteine through the conserved F or W. Clone size is given for some rows only: seen once, a few or many times, or a class if the clone is expanded.

abundance	v_gene	CDR3aa
.	TRBV30	CAWSGDSQETQYF
.	TRBV14	CASSQDDRSLYTGELFF
.	TRBV4-1	CASSLWTGPGTEAFF
.	TRBV24-1	CATSDFSGPDTQYF
.	TRBV30	CAWSVVLATNEKLFF
.	TRBV25-1	CASSETGGPREQFF
.	TRBV6-5	CASSYPTEGNYGYTF
.	TRBV7-2	CASSEQAAGYTF
.	TRBV6-5	CASTTSVQGEQYF
once	TRBV30	CASERGSGYTF
many	TRBV2	CASRHTGTGANVLTF
.	TRBV6-1	CASSEGLVDDTQYF
few	TRBV15	CATSRAGQNTEAFF
.	TRBV19	CASSGGQPQHF
.	TRBV27	CASSLSWGVQETQYF
.	TRBV15	CATSREQGAEQYF
.	TRBV2	CASRRQGAASTDTQYF
once	TRBV7-3	CASSDGTGGMTNEQFF
once	TRBV5-4	CASSSWTGNTDEQYF
.	TRBV9	CASSVVGESDTQYF
.	TRBV29-1	CSVEDPDIPYEQYF
.	TRBV28	CASRPLGQYNEQFF
once	TRBV4-1	CASSQELPADTQYF
.	TRBV7-9	CASSIQGGQETQYF
.	TRBV7-2	CASSLGTVVQETQYF
.	TRBV5-1	CASSSPGRRAGGTEAFF
.	TRBV7-9	CASSLVAGTANTEAFF